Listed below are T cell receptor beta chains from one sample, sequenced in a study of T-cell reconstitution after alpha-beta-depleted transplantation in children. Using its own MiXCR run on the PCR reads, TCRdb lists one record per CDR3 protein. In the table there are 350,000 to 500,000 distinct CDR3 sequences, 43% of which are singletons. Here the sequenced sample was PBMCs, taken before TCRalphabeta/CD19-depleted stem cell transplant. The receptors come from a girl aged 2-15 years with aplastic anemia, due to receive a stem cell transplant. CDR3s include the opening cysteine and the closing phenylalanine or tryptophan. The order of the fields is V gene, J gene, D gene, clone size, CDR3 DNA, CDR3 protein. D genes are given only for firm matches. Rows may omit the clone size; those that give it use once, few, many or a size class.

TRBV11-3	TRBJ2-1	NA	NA	TGTGCCAGCAGCTTAGATCCTGGCTCAAATGAGCAGTTCTTC	CASSLDPGSNEQFF
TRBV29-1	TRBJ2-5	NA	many	TGCAGCGTTGTGGGCTGGGCCTTGGTCAAGGAGACCCAGTACTTC	CSVVGWALVKETQYF
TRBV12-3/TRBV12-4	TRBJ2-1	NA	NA	TGTGCCAGCAGTTTAGTTGCATCGGATGAGCAGTTCTTC	CASSLVASDEQFF
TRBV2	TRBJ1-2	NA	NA	TGTGCCAGCACCATCTGGGGGGCTGGCTATGGCTACACCTTC	CASTIWGAGYGYTF
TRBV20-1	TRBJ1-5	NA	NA	TGCAGTAACAAGGGACCCCAAGGGCCCAACCGACTTAATCAGCCCCAGCATTTT	CSNKGPQGPNRLNQPQHF
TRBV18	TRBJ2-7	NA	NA	TGTGCCAGCTCACCACTCCCAGGTAACACCTACGAGCAGTACTTC	CASSPLPGNTYEQYF
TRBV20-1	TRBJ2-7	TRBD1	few	TGCAGTGCTAGGTCGACAGGGGCCTACGAGCAGTACTTC	CSARSTGAYEQYF
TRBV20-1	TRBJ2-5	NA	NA	TGCAGTGCTCTCCGGGGCAAGAAAGAGACCCAGTACTTC	CSALRGKKETQYF
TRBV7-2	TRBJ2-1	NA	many	TGTGCCAGCAGCGGACGGGAGATCGGATATGAGCAGTTCTTC	CASSGREIGYEQFF
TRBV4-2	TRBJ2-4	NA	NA	TGTGCCAGCAGCCCAGACTCCCAGAAAAACATTCAGTACTTC	CASSPDSQKNIQYF
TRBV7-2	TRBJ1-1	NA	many	TGTGCCAGCAGCTTAGAACAATTGATGGGCGCTTTCTTT	CASSLEQLMGAFF
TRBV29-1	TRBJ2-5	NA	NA	TGCAGTGTTACCTTCGCGGAGACCCAGTACTTC	CSVTFAETQYF
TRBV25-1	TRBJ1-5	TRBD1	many	TGTGCCAGCAGTGAAGGGACAGGGGGCGATCAGCCCCAGCATTTT	CASSEGTGGDQPQHF
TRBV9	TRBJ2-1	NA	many	TGTGCCAGCAGCGTAGTTACGGCAGGCTTTCAGTTCTTC	CASSVVTAGFQFF
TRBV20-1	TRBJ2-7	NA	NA	TGCAGTGCTAGCGGTTTAGGGAGGAATTTATGGGGACCCTACGAGCAGTACTTC	CSASGLGRNLWGPYEQYF
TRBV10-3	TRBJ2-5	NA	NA	TGTGCCATCGGTCGGGGGTCCCAAGAGACCCAGTACTTC	CAIGRGSQETQYF
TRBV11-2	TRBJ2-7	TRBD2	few	TGTGCCAGCAGCCAGGACGGGGGGACCTACGAGCAGTACTTC	CASSQDGGTYEQYF
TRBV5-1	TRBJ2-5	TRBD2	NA	TGCGCCAGCACCCTGGGGGGGGAGTTCGCAGAGACCCAGTACTTC	CASTLGGEFAETQYF
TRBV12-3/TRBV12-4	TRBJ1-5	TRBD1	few	TGTGCCAGCAGTTTTGGACAGGGGGCGCTTCGTAGGAGCAATCAGCCCCAGCATTTT	CASSFGQGALRRSNQPQHF
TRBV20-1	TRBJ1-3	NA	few	TGCAGTGCTCCAGACCCAGCCTCTGGAAACACCATATATTTT	CSAPDPASGNTIYF
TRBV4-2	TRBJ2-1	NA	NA	TGTGCCAGCAGCCAAGATTGGGGTAGCGGCTCCTACAATGAGCAGTTCTTC	CASSQDWGSGSYNEQFF
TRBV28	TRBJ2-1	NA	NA	TGTGCCAGCTACGACAGGCTTTCCTACAATGAGCAGTTCTTC	CASYDRLSYNEQFF
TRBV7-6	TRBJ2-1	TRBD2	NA	TGTGCCAGCAGCCTGTCAGCGGGAGCGGGTACTGAGCAGTTCTTC	CASSLSAGAGTEQFF
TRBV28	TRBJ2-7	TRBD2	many	TGTGCCAGCAGTTCGCCTGGGACTAGCGGGAGGTCTCTCGTCGAGCAGTACTTC	CASSSPGTSGRSLVEQYF
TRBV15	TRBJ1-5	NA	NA	TGTGCCACCAGCGGTAACAATCAGCCCCAGCATTTT	CATSGNNQPQHF
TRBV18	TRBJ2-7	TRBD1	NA	TGTGCCAGCTCAACCGGACAGGCACCCTACGAGCAGTACTTC	CASSTGQAPYEQYF
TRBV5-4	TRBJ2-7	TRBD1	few	TGTGCCAGCAGCTTGCCTCCCGGGACAGGGAGGGTTTTCGAGCAGTACTTC	CASSLPPGTGRVFEQYF
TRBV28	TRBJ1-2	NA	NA	TGTGCCAGCAGTTTATTTACCCTTGGGGTAGGTGGCTACACCTTC	CASSLFTLGVGGYTF
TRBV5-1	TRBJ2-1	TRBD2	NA	TGCGCCAGCAGCTTGGTTGGACTAGCGTCCCCTCTGGGGGTCTCCTACAATGAGCAGTTCTTC	CASSLVGLASPLGVSYNEQFF
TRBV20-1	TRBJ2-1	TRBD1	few	TGCTGTGCTAGAGTCCCTAGGGGGCAGGGGTGGGGCAATGAGCAGTTCTTC	CCARVPRGQGWGNEQFF
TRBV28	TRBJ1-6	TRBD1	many	TGTGCCAGCAGTCCTTTGGACAGGGGAGCGAAAAATTCACCCCTCCACTTT	CASSPLDRGAKNSPLHF
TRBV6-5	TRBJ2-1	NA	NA	TGTGCCAGCAGTTACTCAAGTCCTGAGCAGTTCTTC	CASSYSSPEQFF
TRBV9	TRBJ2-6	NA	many	TGTGCCAGCAGCGTACGGTCCCCGACCTCTGGGGCCAACGTCCTGACTTTC	CASSVRSPTSGANVLTF
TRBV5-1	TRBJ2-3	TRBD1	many	TGCGCCAGCAGTCAGGGGGCGGGAGATACGCAGTATTTT	CASSQGAGDTQYF
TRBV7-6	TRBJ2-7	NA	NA	TGTGCCAGCAGCTTAGCCGTACGGTACGAGCAGTACTTC	CASSLAVRYEQYF
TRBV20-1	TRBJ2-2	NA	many	TGCAGTGCTAGAGATCCCCCGGGCGGGGAGCTGTTTTTT	CSARDPPGGELFF
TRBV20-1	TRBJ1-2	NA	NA	TGCAGTGCTAGAGTCGGCGGTCTCTATGGCTACACCTTC	CSARVGGLYGYTF
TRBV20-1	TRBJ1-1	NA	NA	TGCAGTGCTAGAGGTAGGGACCTTGAAGCTTTCTTT	CSARGRDLEAFF
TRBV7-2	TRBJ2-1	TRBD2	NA	TGTGCCAGCAGCTTCGGACTAGCGACATCCTACAATGAGCAGTTCTTC	CASSFGLATSYNEQFF
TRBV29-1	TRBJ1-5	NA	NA	TGCAGCGTTGAGTTGGACGGAAGCAATCAGCCCCAGCATTTT	CSVELDGSNQPQHF
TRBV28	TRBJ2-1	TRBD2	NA	TGTGCCAGCCTCCCCGCTGGGTTAGCGGGCCGTACTAACAATGAGCAGTTCTTC	CASLPAGLAGRTNNEQFF
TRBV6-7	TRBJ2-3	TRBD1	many	TGTGCCAGCAGGACAGGACAGGCGATCACAGATACGCAGTATTTT	CASRTGQAITDTQYF
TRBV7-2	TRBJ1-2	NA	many	TGTGCCAGCAGCCCTCGATCGGGCAGGGCTTATGGCTACACCTTC	CASSPRSGRAYGYTF
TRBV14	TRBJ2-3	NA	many	TGTGCCAGCAGCCAAGAGCCTGGCGGGCAGTATTTT	CASSQEPGGQYF
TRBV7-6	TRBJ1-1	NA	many	TGTGCCAGCAGCTTAGGGAGGGGGACCACTGAAGCTTTCTTT	CASSLGRGTTEAFF
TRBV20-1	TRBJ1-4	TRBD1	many	TGCAGTGCTGTAGGGGACAGTTGGGATGAAAAACTGTTTTTT	CSAVGDSWDEKLFF
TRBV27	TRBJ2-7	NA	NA	TGTGCCAGCAGTTTGTTTGGGGGAGGTGAGCAGTACTTC	CASSLFGGGEQYF
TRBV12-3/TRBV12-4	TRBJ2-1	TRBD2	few	TGTGCCAGCAGTTTAGCGCGGGGGAGCGGGGGCTACAATGAGCAGTTCTTC	CASSLARGSGGYNEQFF
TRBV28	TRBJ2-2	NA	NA	TGTGCCAGCAGTTTAGCGCAGATAAACACCGGGGAGCTGTTTTTT	CASSLAQINTGELFF
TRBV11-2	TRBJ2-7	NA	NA	TGTGCCAGCAGCCCCGTTAACGAGCAGTACTTC	CASSPVNEQYF
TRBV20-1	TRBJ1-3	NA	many	TGCAGTGCTAGATTACAGGGAGGAAACACCATATATTTT	CSARLQGGNTIYF
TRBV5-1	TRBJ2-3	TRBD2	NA	TGCGCCAGCAAAGGGTCCCTAGCGGGGGTCACAGATACGCAGTATTTT	CASKGSLAGVTDTQYF
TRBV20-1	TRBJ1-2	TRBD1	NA	TGCAGTGCTAGTCTTCCCGGACAGGGGGCGCGGGGCTACACCTTC	CSASLPGQGARGYTF
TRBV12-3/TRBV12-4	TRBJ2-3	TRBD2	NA	TGTGCCAGCAGCTCACTAGCGGGATCGACAGATACGCAGTATTTT	CASSSLAGSTDTQYF
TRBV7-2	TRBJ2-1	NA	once	TGTGCCAGCAGCTTAAGGTTTGGCCAAGAGCAGTTCTTC	CASSLRFGQEQFF
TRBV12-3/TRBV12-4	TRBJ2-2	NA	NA	TGTGCCAGCAGCCTCGAAGGGCGGATCACCGGGGAGCTGTTTTTT	CASSLEGRITGELFF
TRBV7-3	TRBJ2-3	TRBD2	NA	TGTGCCAGCATCGGTACCAGCGGGGTTCAAGATACGCAGTATTTT	CASIGTSGVQDTQYF
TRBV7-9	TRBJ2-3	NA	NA	TGTGCCAGCAGCTCGATGACAGGGAGGGCAGATACGCAGTATTTT	CASSSMTGRADTQYF